These T cell receptor beta chains were read from a single sample in a study of lymphopenia after photon versus proton radiotherapy. Here immunoSEQ multiplex PCR was the method, and the copy in TCRdb shows in-frame clones only, minus some. Seen here are about 26,000 clones, 83% observed once, and the top ten hold roughly 3.8%. The sample was peripheral blood, taken from a patient treated with photon-based radiotherapy. These receptors were collected from a woman aged 45-59 years with pancreatic cancer. Both conserved end residues are part of each CDR3. The D gene is left open where the match is weak. Some rows have no size entry. The others give once, few or many, or a class for an expanded clone.

>TRBJ2-7|.|TRBV29-1|.
CSVEQGYEQYF
TGCAGCGTTGAACAGGGTTACGAGCAGTACTTC
>TRBJ2-7|.|TRBV5-1|TRBD2
CASSLAGTSGYEQYF
TGCGCCAGCAGCTTGGCCGGGACTAGCGGCTACGAGCAGTACTTC
>TRBJ2-1|.|TRBV9|TRBD2
CASSVSPGSGRSSYNEQFF
TGTGCCAGCAGCGTATCCCCGGGGAGCGGGAGGTCCTCCTACAATGAGCAGTTCTTC
>TRBJ1-2|.|TRBV4-3|.
CASSQDVGSSPNYGYTF
TGCGCCAGCAGCCAAGATGTCGGTAGCAGCCCTAACTATGGCTACACCTTC
>TRBJ2-7|.|TRBV7-6|TRBD1
CASSPGTGGFYEQYF
TGTGCCAGCAGCCCCGGGACAGGGGGCTTCTACGAGCAGTACTTC
>TRBJ2-1|.|TRBV28|.
CASTFTPSGENSYNEQFF
TGTGCCAGCACCTTCACCCCCAGTGGGGAGAACTCCTACAATGAGCAGTTCTTC
>TRBJ1-1|.|TRBV6-5|.
CASSPGRPNTEAFF
TGTGCCAGCAGTCCGGGACGACCGAACACTGAAGCTTTCTTT
>TRBJ1-4|once|TRBV28|TRBD1
CASRTRDSRVEKLFF
TGTGCCAGCAGGACTAGGGACAGCCGCGTGGAAAAACTGTTTTTT
>TRBJ2-3|.|TRBV27|.
CASSLQASLGANTQYF
TGTGCCAGCAGTTTACAGGCTTCACTAGGAGCAAATACGCAGTATTTT
>TRBJ1-1|.|TRBV20-1|.
CSETGFSATFF
TGCAGTGAAACAGGGTTCTCGGCGACTTTCTTT